The 9 T cell receptor beta chains reported below all come from one sample, sequenced in a study of blood T cell repertoires in COVID-19. Clones were sequenced by immunoSEQ multiplex PCR, and TCRdb holds only the in-frame ones, with some missing. Among about 140,000 clones, under 85% were seen once, and the ten largest hold 8.6%. Input material: peripheral blood. Receptors were obtained from a middle-aged man with active or convalescent COVID-19.

The DNA for the CDR3 is TGTGCCAGCAGTTACACACAGGTTCAGCCCCAGCATTTT. Protein sequence: CASSYTQVQPQHF. This chain links TRBV6-2 or TRBV6-3 with TRBJ1-5; possible D gene TRBD1, 5 bases. Between the trimmed V and J ends, which lost 2 bases and 6 bases, there was a span of 8 bases. The CDR3 sequence is 13 residues long. Germline loops: CDR1 MNHEY, CDR2 SVGEGT.

The chain carries TRBV15 and TRBJ2-7; TRBD2 agrees at 8 bases. The V gene's germline CDR1 is LNHNV and CDR2 YYDKDF (reference sequence). The CDR3 consists of 14 residues. The V and J ends lost 2 bases and 3 bases, in that order; junction bases with no gene match: 3. The CDR3 DNA reads as TGTGCCACCAGCAGACAGCGGGAGAACTACGAGCAGTACTTC. Amino acid sequence: CATSRQRENYEQYF. Looking up the rest from reference TRBV15 and TRBJ2-7 gives the full variable domain: DAMVIQNPRYQVTQFGKPVTLSCSQTLNHNVMYWYQQKSSQAPKLLFHYYDKDFNNEADTPDNFQSRRPNTSFCFLDIRSPGLGDTAMYLCATSRQRENYEQYFGPGTRLTVT.

V is TRBV7-9 and J is TRBJ2-1; the D is unclear. Germline V gene sequence: CDR1 SEHNR, CDR2 FQNEAQ (reference sequence). V dropped 4 bases and J dropped 7 bases, with 8 bases sitting between them. This CDR3 contains 12 residues. CDR3 residues: CASSSMQNEQFF. The CDR3 coding sequence is TGTGCCAGCAGCTCGATGCAGAATGAGCAGTTCTTC.

V and J are TRBV18 and TRBJ1-1, with TRBD1 matching 8 bases. From germline, CDR1 is KGHSH and CDR2 LQKENI. Trimming took 3 bases from V and 2 from J; bases not matched to a gene: 5. The CDR3 runs 15 residues. The CDR3 nucleotides read TGTGCCAGCTCACCTAAGCAGGGGGCTAACACTGAAGCTTTCTTT. Protein sequence: CASSPKQGANTEAFF.

This clone was seen a few times. The chain recombines TRBV3-1 (or the pseudogene TRBV3-2) with TRBJ2-1; D gene unclear. Trimming took 0 bases from V and 5 from J, leaving 11 bases between them. CDR1 is LGHDT and CDR2 is YNNKEL in the germline V gene (reference sequence). The CDR3 loop spans 15 amino acids. The CDR3 is CASSQESPANNEQFF. Here the CDR3 DNA reads TGTGCCAGCAGCCAAGAGAGTCCCGCTAACAATGAGCAGTTCTTC.

This clone was observed a single time. V gene TRBV7-6 combines with J gene TRBJ2-1; 7 bases match TRBD2. In germline, CDR1 is SGHVS, CDR2 FNYEAQ. The CDR3 is 13 residues long. Trimming at V came to 0 bases and at J to 7 bases, leaving 0 bases not matched to a gene. Here the CDR3 DNA reads TGTGCCAGCAGCTTAGCCGGGAGGAATGAGCAGTTCTTC. Protein: CASSLAGRNEQFF. Full variable domain (remainder filled in from reference TRBV7-6 and TRBJ2-1): GAGVSQSPRYKVTKRGQDVALRCDPISGHVSLYWYRQALGQGPEFLTYFNYEAQQDKSGLPNDRFSAERPEGSISTLTIQRTEQRDSAMYRCASSLAGRNEQFFGPGTRLTVL.

The chain recombines TRBV18 with TRBJ2-3, with D possibly matching TRBD1 (5 bases). CDR1 is KGHSH and CDR2 is LQKENI in the germline V gene. The CDR3 consists of 13 residues. The V end was cut by 5 bases, the J end by 1 base, with 7 bases between. CDR3 sequence (DNA): TGTGCCAGCTCAGTACAGGGCACAGATACGCAGTATTTT. Protein product: CASSVQGTDTQYF.

This clone was counted between two and nine times. This chain joins TRBV4-1 and TRBJ2-1; D possibly corresponds to TRBD1 (7 bases). Trimming cost V 4 bases and J 6 bases, with 16 bases left between them. Per germline, CDR1 MGHRA and CDR2 YSYEKL. The CDR3 has 15 residues. This CDR3 is CASSLLAAGGNEQFF. In DNA form, the CDR3 reads TGCGCCAGCAGCCTCTTAGCGGCAGGGGGCAATGAGCAGTTCTTC.

This chain joins TRBV14 and TRBJ1-3; 7 bases are shared with TRBD1. From germline, CDR1 is SGHDN and CDR2 FVKESK. The CDR3 runs to 13 residues. V lost 4 bases to trimming and J lost 7 bases; unmatched junction nucleotides: 4. CDR3 nucleotide sequence: TGTGCCAGCAGCCTAGGGACAGTCAACACCATATATTTT. It is translated as CASSLGTVNTIYF.